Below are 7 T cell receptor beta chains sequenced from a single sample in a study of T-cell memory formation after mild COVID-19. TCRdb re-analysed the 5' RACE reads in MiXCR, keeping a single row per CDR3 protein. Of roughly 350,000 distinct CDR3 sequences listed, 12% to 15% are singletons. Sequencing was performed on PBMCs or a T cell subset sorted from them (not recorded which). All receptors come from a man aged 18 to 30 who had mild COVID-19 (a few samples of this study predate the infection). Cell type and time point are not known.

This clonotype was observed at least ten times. CDR3 nucleotides: TGTGCCAGCAGCTTTTTTCTCCTTGGGGGGAAAGAGACCCAGTACTTC. Its translation is CASSFFLLGGKETQYF. The chain recombines TRBV5-5 with TRBJ2-5; TRBD2 is a possible D gene (6 bases). The CDR3 has 16 amino acids. The germline V gene has CDR1 SGHKS and CDR2 YYEKEE (reference sequence). The V end was cut by 2 bases, the J end by 3 bases, with 17 bases between.

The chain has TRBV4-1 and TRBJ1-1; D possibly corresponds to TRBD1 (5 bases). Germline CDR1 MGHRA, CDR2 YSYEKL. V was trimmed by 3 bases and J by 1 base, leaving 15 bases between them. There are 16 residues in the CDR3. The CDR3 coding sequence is TGCGCCAGCAGCCAGGGACGGCCTTGGGGGAACACTGAAGCTTTCTTT. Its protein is CASSQGRPWGNTEAFF.

Here the CDR3 reads CASRTGHPSYEQYV. The DNA of the CDR3 is TGTGCCAGCAGGACCGGCCATCCATCCTACGAGCAGTACGTC. The J gene is TRBJ2-7, the V gene TRBV28, with D hard to call. Germline assignment: CDR1 MDHEN and CDR2 SYDVKM. This CDR3 has 14 residues. Trimming removed 6 bases from V and 1 base from J, with 13 bases in between.

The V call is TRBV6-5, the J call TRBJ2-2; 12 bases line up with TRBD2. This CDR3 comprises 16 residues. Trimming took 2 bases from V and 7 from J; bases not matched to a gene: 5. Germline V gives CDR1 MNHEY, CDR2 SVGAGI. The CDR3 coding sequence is TGTGCCAGCAGTTACGAAACTAGCGGGGGGTTCGGGGAGCTGTTTTTT. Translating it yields CASSYETSGGFGELFF.

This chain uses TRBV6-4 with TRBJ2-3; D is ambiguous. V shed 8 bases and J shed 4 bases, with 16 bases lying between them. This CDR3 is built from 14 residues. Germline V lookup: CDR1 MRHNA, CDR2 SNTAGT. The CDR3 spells CASAAGHPPDTQYF. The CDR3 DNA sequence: TGTGCCAGCGCCGCCGGGCACCCCCCAGATACGCAGTATTTT.

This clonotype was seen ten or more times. CDR3 sequence (DNA): TGTGCCAGCAGTTACAGTGCACGGGATGGCTACACCTTC. Its translation: CASSYSARDGYTF. The chain has TRBV6-5 and TRBJ1-2; D gene uncertain. Germline CDR1 reads MNHEY; CDR2 reads SVGAGI. V lost 2 bases and J 6 bases, leaving 10 bases between the germline ends. The length of the CDR3 is 13 residues.

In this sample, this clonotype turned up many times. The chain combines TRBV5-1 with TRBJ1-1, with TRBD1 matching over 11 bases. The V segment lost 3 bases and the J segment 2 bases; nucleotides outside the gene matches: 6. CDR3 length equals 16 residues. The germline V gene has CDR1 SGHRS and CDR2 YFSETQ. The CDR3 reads CASSYTGTGGNTEAFF. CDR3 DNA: TGCGCCAGCAGCTACACCGGGACAGGGGGTAACACTGAAGCTTTCTTT.